One sample yielded the 20 T cell receptor beta chains listed below, sequenced in a study of shared clonotypes between healthy human individuals. Sequenced by immunoSEQ multiplex PCR; TCRdb stores in-frame clones only, minus some. The sample consists of 1 million to 1.2 million clones, approximately 80% of them appearing once. Sequences were obtained from memory CD4+ T cells from PBMCs. Specified subset: CD45RA-negative fraction. These receptors all stem from a man younger than 35 in good health. Some clones in this sample may be carry-over from other donors' samples.

The DNA of the CDR3 is TGTGCCAGCAGCTTGGTCAGGGGGCTTGGAAACACCATATATTTT. As protein: CASSLVRGLGNTIYF. V is TRBV5-5 and J is TRBJ1-3, with 8 positions matching TRBD1. The CDR3 runs to 15 residues. Trimming at V came to 0 bases and at J to 3 bases, leaving 2 bases not matched to a gene. Germline assignment: CDR1 SGHKS and CDR2 YYEKEE (reference sequence).

V usage is TRBV4-1 and J usage is TRBJ2-1, with 7 nucleotides matching TRBD1. Unmatched junction bases numbered 20, after V lost 4 bases and J lost 11 bases. CDR1 is MGHRA and CDR2 is YSYEKL in the germline V gene. The CDR3 runs to 17 residues. The CDR3 DNA follows: TGCGCCAGCAGCCCGTCCGCTCCTAGAGGGGGCCGCTCACAGCAGTTCTTC. This sequence encodes CASSPSAPRGGRSQQFF.

The CDR3 loop is CAGGRTGTGELFF. Written as DNA, the CDR3 is TGTGCCGGGGGCAGGACGGGCACCGGGGAGCTGTTTTTT. The chain couples TRBV9 to TRBJ2-2; a weak D match, TRBD1 (6 bases). Germline loops: CDR1 SGDLS, CDR2 YYNGEE. V gave up 10 bases and J gave up 4 bases, with 14 bases separating them. This CDR3 is 13 amino acids long.

This clone was detected ten times or more. The chain joins TRBV28 to TRBJ2-3; 11 positions match TRBD1. CDR3 size: 15 residues. Losses at the gene ends were 2 bases for V and 5 bases for J; bases not matched to a gene: 3. Germline CDR1 MDHEN, CDR2 SYDVKM. The CDR3 DNA reads as TGTGCCAGCAGTTTAAGGGGACAGGGGGGAGATACGCAGTATTTT. It translates to CASSLRGQGGDTQYF.

The rearrangement links TRBV28 to TRBJ2-7, with 7 bases identical to TRBD1. This CDR3 has 13 amino acids. Germline CDR1 and CDR2: MDHEN and SYDVKM. Unmatched junction bases numbered 5, after V lost 6 bases and J lost 3 bases. CDR3 DNA sequence: TGTGCCAGCAGGAGACAGGGTCTCTACGAGCAGTACTTC. It yields the protein CASRRQGLYEQYF.

The V call is TRBV7-3, the J call TRBJ2-2, with TRBD2 matching over 14 bases. With 4 bases clipped from V and 4 bases from J, the junction kept 5 bases outside the gene matches. The V gene's germline CDR1 is SGHTA and CDR2 FQGTGA. The CDR3 contains 17 residues. The CDR3 nucleotides read TGTGCCAGCAGCTCCGGGACTAGCGGGAGAATCACCGGGGAGCTGTTTTTT. Translated: CASSSGTSGRITGELFF.

V and J are TRBV19 and TRBJ1-1; D gene uncertain. The CDR3 is 14 residues long. Trimming shortened V by 3 bases and J by 1 base, and 9 bases separated the two germline ends. The germline V gene encodes CDR1 LNHDA and CDR2 SQIVND (reference sequence). This CDR3 reads CASSMGWQNTEAFF. Written as DNA, the CDR3 is TGTGCCAGTAGTATGGGTTGGCAGAACACTGAAGCTTTCTTT.

CDR3 DNA sequence: TGTGCCAGCAGTTACGCCGGAGGGGAGTACGTGAACCAGTACTTC. This sequence encodes CASSYAGGEYVNQYF. This sequence joins TRBV6-5 and TRBJ2-5; maybe TRBD2 (6 bases). Germline V gives CDR1 MNHEY, CDR2 SVGAGI. V was pared by 2 bases and J by 10 bases, with 20 bases between. The CDR3 contains 15 residues.

V and J are TRBV5-1 and TRBJ2-3, with 11 positions matching TRBD2. Germline V gene data show CDR1 as SGHRS and CDR2 as YFSETQ. This CDR3 spans 17 amino acids. Germline trimming cut 1 base from V and 5 bases from J; bases unmatched to any gene: 9. The CDR3: CASSLNLAGGAQDTQYF. The CDR3 nucleotides read TGCGCCAGCAGCTTGAATTTAGCGGGAGGGGCGCAAGATACGCAGTATTTT. The entire variable domain, with the rest obtained from reference TRBV5-1 and TRBJ2-3, is as follows: KAGVTQTPRYLIKTRGQQVTLSCSPISGHRSVSWYQQTPGQGLQFLFEYFSETQRNKGNFPGRFSGRQFSNSRSEMNVSTLELGDSALYLCASSLNLAGGAQDTQYFGPGTRLTVL.

The V and J genes are TRBV2 and TRBJ1-4; the D gene is possibly TRBD1 (6 bases). CDR1 and CDR2 (germline): SNHLY, FYNNEI. The CDR3 is 16 residues long. Trimming pared 8 bases from V and 4 bases from J, leaving 20 bases between. CDR3 sequence: CASSEAGVLGNEKLFF. Here the CDR3 DNA reads TGTGCCAGCTCCGAAGCAGGGGTTTTGGGTAATGAAAAACTGTTTTTT.

The CDR3 sequence: CASSLSGATDTQYF. Written as DNA, the CDR3 is TGCGCCAGCAGCCTTAGCGGAGCCACAGATACGCAGTATTTT. J is TRBJ2-3 and V is TRBV5-1; TRBD2 might be the D (6 bases). V dropped 4 bases and J dropped 2 bases, with 11 bases sitting between them. Germline V gene data show CDR1 as SGHRS and CDR2 as YFSETQ. This CDR3 spans 14 amino acids.

This clone is a singleton in its sample. Here the CDR3 reads CASSLQTGDEQFF. The CDR3 DNA sequence: TGTGCCAGCAGCTTACAGACGGGAGATGAGCAGTTCTTC. The chain combines TRBV7-2 with TRBJ2-1, with D tentatively TRBD2 (6 bases). The CDR3 consists of 13 residues. V was trimmed by 2 bases and J by 8 bases, leaving 10 bases between them. CDR1 and CDR2 (germline): SGHTA, FQGNSA.

This chain links TRBV11-1 with TRBJ2-5; TRBD1 matches 7 bases. CDR1 and CDR2 from the germline V gene are SGHAT and FQDESV (reference sequence). The CDR3 totals 14 residues. After removal of 5 bases from V and 2 bases from J, the junction contained 5 bases not matched to a gene. The CDR3 sequence: CASSLNRGQETQYF. The DNA of the CDR3 is TGTGCCAGCAGCCTGAACAGGGGACAAGAGACCCAGTACTTC.

The chain is built from TRBV10-3 and TRBJ1-2, with 7 bases identical to TRBD1. After removal of 6 bases from V and 4 bases from J, the junction contained 11 bases not matched to a gene. The CDR3 length is 15 residues. Germline CDR1 is ENHRY and CDR2 is SYGVKD. The CDR3 coding sequence is TGTGCCATCAGCCAGCAAGGGGGCTTGGGCTATGGCTACACCTTC. Protein product: CAISQQGGLGYGYTF.

The rearrangement links TRBV4-1 to TRBJ2-3; TRBD2 matches at 7 bases. The CDR3 is 15 amino acids. With 5 bases clipped from V and 0 bases from J, the junction kept 5 bases outside the gene matches. Germline V lookup: CDR1 MGHRA, CDR2 YSYEKL. The CDR3 sequence is CASSSPSGSTDTQYF. The CDR3 nucleotides are TGCGCCAGCAGCTCTCCTAGCGGTAGCACAGATACGCAGTATTTT.

V is TRBV7-3 and J is TRBJ2-5, with D maybe TRBD2 (7 bases). Germline V gene lookup returns CDR1 SGHTA and CDR2 FQGTGA. The CDR3 runs to 15 residues. V lost 3 bases and J lost 3, with 14 bases in between. CDR3 region: CASSFGQGTKETQYF. CDR3 sequence (DNA): TGTGCCAGCAGCTTTGGGCAGGGGACTAAAGAGACCCAGTACTTC.

In the case of this clone: Within the sample, other DNA sequences also encode this same CDR3. The genes are TRBV5-1 and TRBJ2-7; maybe TRBD1 (6 bases). The germline V and J ends were trimmed by 1 base and 7 bases, with 9 bases remaining between them. The germline V gene encodes CDR1 SGHRS and CDR2 YFSETQ. This CDR3 contains 12 residues. This CDR3 reads CASSLTQGEQYF. CDR3 in DNA: TGCGCCAGCAGCTTGACGCAGGGGGAGCAGTACTTC.

The sample holds a few counts of this clone. The V call is TRBV6-5, the J call TRBJ1-1; D is uncertain. Germline lookup yields CDR1 MNHEY and CDR2 SVGAGI. V lost 5 bases and J 5 bases, leaving 12 bases between the germline ends. The length of the CDR3 is 13 residues. Here the CDR3 reads CASSTTLGTEAFF. The CDR3 coding sequence is TGTGCCAGCAGTACGACCTTAGGGACTGAAGCTTTCTTT.

This chain links TRBV5-1 with TRBJ1-2, with 12 bases lining up with TRBD1. Trimming removed 5 bases from V and 4 bases from J; junction bases left unmatched: 9. The CDR3 is 16 residues long. Germline lookup yields CDR1 SGHRS and CDR2 YFSETQ. The CDR3: CASRPPGTGGPYGYTF. In DNA, the CDR3 is TGCGCCAGCAGGCCCCCCGGGACAGGGGGCCCCTATGGCTACACCTTC.

Concerning this clone itself: Other nucleotide sequences in the sample specify the same CDR3. The V gene is TRBV11-3, the J gene TRBJ2-3; 10 bases map to TRBD2. CDR1 SGHNT and CDR2 YENEEA come from the germline V gene. The CDR3 loop spans 16 amino acids. The V gene end was trimmed by 1 base and the J gene end by 2 bases; junction bases not matched to a gene: 3. The CDR3 loop is CASSLGLAGDTDTQYF. In nucleotides, the CDR3 is TGTGCCAGCAGCTTAGGTCTAGCGGGGGACACAGATACGCAGTATTTT. Drawing the rest from reference TRBV11-3 and TRBJ2-3, the complete variable domain is EAGVVQSPRYKIIEKKQPVAFWCNPISGHNTLYWYLQNLGQGPELLIRYENEEAVDDSQLPKDRFSAERLKGVDSTLKIQPAELGDSAVYLCASSLGLAGDTDTQYFGPGTRLTVL.